This TCR beta chain originates from a study of blood T cell repertoires in COVID-19. Study-level background: Whether acute or convalescent, the COVID-19 samples came from the United States, Italy and Spain.

The germline gives CDR1 GTSNPN, CDR2 SVGIG (reference sequence). The V and J ends lost 4 bases and 3 bases respectively, with 13 bases between them. This CDR3 has 13 amino acids. Generated by immunoSEQ multiplex PCR, the TCRdb table keeps only in-frame clones and is missing some. The sample records roughly 100,000 clones, 88% being singletons. Sequencing was done on a sample of peripheral blood. This receptor was obtained from a human donor in a cohort sampled during active COVID-19. The chain joins TRBV30 to TRBJ2-7; D not certain. CDR3 region: CAWTPGSVYEQYF. The CDR3 DNA reads TGTGCCTGGACCCCTGGTTCGGTCTACGAGCAGTACTTC.